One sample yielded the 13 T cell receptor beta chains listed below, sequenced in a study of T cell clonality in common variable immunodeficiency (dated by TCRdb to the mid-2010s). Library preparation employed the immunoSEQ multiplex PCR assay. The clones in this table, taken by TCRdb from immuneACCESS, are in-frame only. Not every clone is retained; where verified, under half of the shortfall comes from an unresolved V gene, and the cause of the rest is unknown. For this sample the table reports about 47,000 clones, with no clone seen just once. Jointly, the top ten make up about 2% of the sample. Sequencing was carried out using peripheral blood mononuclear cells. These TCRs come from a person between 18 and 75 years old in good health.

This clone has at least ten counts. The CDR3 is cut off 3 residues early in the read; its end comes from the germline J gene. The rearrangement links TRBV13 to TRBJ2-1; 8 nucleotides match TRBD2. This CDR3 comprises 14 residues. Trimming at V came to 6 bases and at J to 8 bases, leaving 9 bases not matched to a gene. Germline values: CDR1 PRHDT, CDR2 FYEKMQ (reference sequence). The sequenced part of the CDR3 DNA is TGTGCCAGCAGTTGGACTAGCACTATCGATGAG. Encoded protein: CASSWTSTIDE. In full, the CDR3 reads CASSWTSTIDEQFF.

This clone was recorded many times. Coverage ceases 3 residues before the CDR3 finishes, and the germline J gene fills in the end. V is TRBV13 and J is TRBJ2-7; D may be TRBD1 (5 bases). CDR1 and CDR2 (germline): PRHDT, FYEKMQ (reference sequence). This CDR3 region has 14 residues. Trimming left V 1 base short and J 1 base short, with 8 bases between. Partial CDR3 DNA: TGTGCCAGCAGCTTAGATTACAGGTCCTACGAG. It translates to CASSLDYRSYE. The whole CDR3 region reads CASSLDYRSYEQYF.

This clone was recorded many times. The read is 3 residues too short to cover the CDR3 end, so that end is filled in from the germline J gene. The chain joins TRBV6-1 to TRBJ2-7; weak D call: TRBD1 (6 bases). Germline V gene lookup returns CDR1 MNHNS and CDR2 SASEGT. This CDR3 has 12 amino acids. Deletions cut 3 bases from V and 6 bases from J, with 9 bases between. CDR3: CASSDHRVEQYF. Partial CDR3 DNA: TGTGCCAGCAGTGACCACAGGGTCGAG.

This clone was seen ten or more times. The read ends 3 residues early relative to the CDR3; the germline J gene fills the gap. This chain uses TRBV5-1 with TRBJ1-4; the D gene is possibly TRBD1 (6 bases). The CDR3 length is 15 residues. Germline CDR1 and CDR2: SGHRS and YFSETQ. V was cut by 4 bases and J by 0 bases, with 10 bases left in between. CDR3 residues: CASSPWTATNEKLFF. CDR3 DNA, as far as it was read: TGCGCCAGCAGCCCCTGGACAGCAACTAATGAAAAA.

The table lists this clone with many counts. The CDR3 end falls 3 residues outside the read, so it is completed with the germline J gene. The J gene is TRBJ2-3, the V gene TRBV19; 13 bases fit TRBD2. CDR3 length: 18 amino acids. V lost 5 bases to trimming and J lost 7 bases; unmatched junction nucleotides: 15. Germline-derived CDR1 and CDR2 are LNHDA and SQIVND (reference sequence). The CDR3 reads CASSDEGLAGAAYNTQYF. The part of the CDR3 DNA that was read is TGTGCCAGTAGTGACGAAGGACTAGCGGGGGCCGCTTACAATACG.

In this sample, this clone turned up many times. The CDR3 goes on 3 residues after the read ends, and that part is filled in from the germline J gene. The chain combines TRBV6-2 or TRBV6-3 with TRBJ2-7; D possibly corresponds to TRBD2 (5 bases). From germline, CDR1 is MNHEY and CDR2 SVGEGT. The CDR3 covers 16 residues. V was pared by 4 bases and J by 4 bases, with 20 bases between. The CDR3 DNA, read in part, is TGTGCCAGCAGTTCCTTCCTTCTAGCTGGGGTTTACGAG. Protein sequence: CASSSFLLAGVYE. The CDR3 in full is CASSSFLLAGVYEQYF.

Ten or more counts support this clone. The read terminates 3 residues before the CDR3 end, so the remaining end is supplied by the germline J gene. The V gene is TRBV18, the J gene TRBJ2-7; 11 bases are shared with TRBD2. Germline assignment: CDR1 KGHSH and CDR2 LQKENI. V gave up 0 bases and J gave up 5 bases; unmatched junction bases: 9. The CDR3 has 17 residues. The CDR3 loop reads CASSPPSALAGAHEQYF. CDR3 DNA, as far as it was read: TGTGCCAGCTCACCACCGTCGGCACTAGCGGGAGCCCACGAG.

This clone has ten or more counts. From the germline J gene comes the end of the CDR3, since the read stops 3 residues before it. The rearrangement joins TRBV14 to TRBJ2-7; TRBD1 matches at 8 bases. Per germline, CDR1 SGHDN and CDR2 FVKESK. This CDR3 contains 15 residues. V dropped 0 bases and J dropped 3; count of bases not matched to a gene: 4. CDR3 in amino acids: CASSQEDRASYEQYF. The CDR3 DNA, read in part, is TGTGCCAGCAGCCAAGAGGACAGGGCGAGCTACGAG. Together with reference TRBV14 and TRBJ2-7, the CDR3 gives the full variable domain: EAGVTQFPSHSVIEKGQTVTLRCDPISGHDNLYWYRRVMGKEIKFLLHFVKESKQDESGMPNNRFLAERTGGTYSTLKVQPAELEDSGVYFCASSQEDRASYEQYFGPGTRLTVT.

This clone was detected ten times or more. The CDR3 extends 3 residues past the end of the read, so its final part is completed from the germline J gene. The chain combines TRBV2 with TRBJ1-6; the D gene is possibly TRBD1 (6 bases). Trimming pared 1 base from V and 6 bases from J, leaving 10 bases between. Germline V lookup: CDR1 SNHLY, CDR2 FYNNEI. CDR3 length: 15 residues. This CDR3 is CASSEGTAINSPLHF. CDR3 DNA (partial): TGTGCCAGCAGTGAAGGGACAGCCATTAATTCACCC.

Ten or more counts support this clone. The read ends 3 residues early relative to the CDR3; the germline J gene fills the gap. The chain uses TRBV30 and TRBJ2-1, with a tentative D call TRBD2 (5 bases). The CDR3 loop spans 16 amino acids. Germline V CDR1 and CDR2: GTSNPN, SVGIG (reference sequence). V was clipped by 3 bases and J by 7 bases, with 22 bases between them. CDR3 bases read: TGTGCCTGGAGGCCGCCTAGAGCGGCCAATAGGAATGAG. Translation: CAWRPPRAANRNE. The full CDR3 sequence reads CAWRPPRAANRNEQFF.

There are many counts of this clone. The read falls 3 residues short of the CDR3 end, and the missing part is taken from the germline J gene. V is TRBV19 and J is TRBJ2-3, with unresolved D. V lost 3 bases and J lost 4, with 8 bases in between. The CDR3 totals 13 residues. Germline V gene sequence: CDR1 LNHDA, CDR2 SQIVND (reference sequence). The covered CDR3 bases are TGTGCCAGTAGTATCCTAGGCGCAGATACG. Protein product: CASSILGADT. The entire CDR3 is CASSILGADTQYF.

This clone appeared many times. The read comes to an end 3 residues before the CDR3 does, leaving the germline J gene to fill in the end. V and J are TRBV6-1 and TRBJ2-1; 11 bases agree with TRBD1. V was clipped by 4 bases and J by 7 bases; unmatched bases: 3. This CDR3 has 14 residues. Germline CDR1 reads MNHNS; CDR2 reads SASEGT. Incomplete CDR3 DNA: TGTGCCAGCAGTGTGGGACAGGGGGGAAATGAG. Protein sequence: CASSVGQGGNE. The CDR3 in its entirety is CASSVGQGGNEQFF.

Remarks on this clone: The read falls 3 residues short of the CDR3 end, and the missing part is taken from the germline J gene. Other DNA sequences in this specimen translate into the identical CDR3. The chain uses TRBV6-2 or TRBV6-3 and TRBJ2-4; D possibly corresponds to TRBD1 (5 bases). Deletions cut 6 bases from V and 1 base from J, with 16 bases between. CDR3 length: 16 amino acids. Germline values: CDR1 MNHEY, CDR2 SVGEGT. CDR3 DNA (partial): TGTGCCAGCAGCTTGATTCCAGGGTTCGCCAAAAACATT. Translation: CASSLIPGFAKNI. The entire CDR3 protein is CASSLIPGFAKNIQYF.